The sequence of this T cell receptor (beta chain) was determined in a study of blood T cell repertoires in COVID-19. Sequencing was performed with immunoSEQ multiplex PCR; in TCRdb, only in-frame clones are kept and a portion is missing. The data show about 200,000 clones, 70% to 85% seen once. In its sample, this clone was seen many times. Different DNA sequences within this sample yield the same CDR3. This CDR3 has 12 amino acids. V was cut by 7 bases and J by 4 bases, with 10 bases left in between. Germline-derived CDR1 and CDR2 are SQVTM and ANQGSEA. Assignment of participants to cohorts was predicated upon participant-reported clinical history. Recovered Cohort 3 donors showed two negative PCRs, clearance, or symptom resolution.

This sequence originates from a man aged 40-49 years who had recovered from COVID-19. The J gene is TRBJ2-2, the V gene TRBV29-1, with a weak D call TRBD2 (5 bases). The sample taken for sequencing was PBMCs or T cells enriched from blood (not recorded which). The CDR3 DNA reads TGCAGCGCCCTCCGGGGCACCGGGGAGCTGTTTTTT. This gives the protein CSALRGTGELFF.